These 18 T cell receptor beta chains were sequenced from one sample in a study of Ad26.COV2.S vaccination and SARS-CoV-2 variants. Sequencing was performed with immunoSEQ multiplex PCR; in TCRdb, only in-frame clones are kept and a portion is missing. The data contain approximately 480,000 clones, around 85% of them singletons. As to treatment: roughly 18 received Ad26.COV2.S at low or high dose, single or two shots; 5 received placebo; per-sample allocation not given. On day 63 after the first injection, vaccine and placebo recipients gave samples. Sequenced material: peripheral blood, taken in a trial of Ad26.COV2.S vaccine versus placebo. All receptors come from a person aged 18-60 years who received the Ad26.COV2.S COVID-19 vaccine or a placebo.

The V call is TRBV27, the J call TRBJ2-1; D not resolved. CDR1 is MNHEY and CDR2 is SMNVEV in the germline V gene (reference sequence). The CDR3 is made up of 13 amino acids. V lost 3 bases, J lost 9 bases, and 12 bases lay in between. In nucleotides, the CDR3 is TGTGCCAGCAGTTTCTTGGCGTCTGGTGAGCAGTTCTTC. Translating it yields CASSFLASGEQFF.

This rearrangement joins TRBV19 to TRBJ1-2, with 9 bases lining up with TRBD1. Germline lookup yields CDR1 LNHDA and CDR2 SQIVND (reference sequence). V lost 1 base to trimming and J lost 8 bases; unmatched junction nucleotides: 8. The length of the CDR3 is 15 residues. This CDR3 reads CASSIAGQGFRGYTF. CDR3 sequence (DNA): TGTGCCAGTAGTATAGCGGGACAGGGTTTCCGCGGCTACACCTTC.

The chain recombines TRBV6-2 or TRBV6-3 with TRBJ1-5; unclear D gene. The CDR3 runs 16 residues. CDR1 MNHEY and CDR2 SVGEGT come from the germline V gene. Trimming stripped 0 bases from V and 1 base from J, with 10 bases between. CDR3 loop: CASSYSWRPSNQPQHF. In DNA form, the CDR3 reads TGTGCCAGCAGTTACTCCTGGCGGCCGAGCAATCAGCCCCAGCATTTT.

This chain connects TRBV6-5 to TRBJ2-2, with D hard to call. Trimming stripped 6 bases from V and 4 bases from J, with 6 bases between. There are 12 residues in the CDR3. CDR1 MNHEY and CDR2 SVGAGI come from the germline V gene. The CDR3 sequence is CASRQLTGELFF. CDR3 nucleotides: TGTGCCAGCAGACAACTCACCGGGGAGCTGTTTTTT.

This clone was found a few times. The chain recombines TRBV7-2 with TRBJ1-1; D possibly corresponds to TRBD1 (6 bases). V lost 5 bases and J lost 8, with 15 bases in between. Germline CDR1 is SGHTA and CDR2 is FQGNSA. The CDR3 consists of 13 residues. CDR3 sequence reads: CASSINPGTEAFF. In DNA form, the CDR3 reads TGTGCCAGCAGCATCAACCCCGGGACAGAAGCTTTCTTT.

The CDR3 loop is CASRVAASSSYNEQFF. CDR3 bases: TGTGCCAGTAGGGTCGCCGCCTCGAGCTCCTACAATGAGCAGTTCTTC. The V and J genes are TRBV19 and TRBJ2-1, with D unclear. The germline V and J ends were trimmed by 6 bases and 0 bases, with 15 bases remaining between them. The CDR3 covers 16 residues. CDR1 is LNHDA, CDR2 SQIVND, per germline (reference sequence). Using reference TRBV19 and TRBJ2-1 for the parts outside the CDR3, the full variable domain is DGGITQSPKYLFRKEGQNVTLSCEQNLNHDAMYWYRQDPGQGLRLIYYSQIVNDFQKGDIAEGYSVSREKKESFPLTVTSAQKNPTAFYLCASRVAASSSYNEQFFGPGTRLTVL.

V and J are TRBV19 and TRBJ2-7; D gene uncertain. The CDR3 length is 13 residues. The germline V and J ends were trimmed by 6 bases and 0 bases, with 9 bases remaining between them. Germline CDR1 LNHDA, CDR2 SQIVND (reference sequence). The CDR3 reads CASRGGSSYEQYF. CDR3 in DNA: TGTGCCAGTAGGGGTGGCAGCTCCTACGAGCAGTACTTC.

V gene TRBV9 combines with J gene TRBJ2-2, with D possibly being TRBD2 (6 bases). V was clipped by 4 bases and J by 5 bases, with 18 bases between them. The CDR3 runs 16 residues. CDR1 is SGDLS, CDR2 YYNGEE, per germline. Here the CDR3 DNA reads TGTGCCAGCAGCCGATACGGGAGAGCACTTACCGGGGAGCTGTTTTTT. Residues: CASSRYGRALTGELFF.

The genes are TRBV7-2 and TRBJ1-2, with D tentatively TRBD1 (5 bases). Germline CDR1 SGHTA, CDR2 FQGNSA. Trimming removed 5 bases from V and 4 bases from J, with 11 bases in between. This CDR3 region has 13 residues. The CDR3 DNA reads TGTGCCAGCAGCGCACTGGGGCCCTATGGCTACACCTTC. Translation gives CASSALGPYGYTF.

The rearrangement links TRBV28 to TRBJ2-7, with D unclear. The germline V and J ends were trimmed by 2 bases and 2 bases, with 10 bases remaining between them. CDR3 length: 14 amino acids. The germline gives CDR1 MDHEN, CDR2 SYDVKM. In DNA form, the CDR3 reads TGTGCCAGCAGTTTAGTCGGGCCCCCCTACGAGCAGTACTTC. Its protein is CASSLVGPPYEQYF.

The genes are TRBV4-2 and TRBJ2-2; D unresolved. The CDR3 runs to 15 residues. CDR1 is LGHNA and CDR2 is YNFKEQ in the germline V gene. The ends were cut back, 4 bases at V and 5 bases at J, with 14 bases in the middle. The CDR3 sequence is CASSLSGAGTGELFF. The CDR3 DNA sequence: TGTGCCAGCAGCCTTTCAGGAGCTGGTACCGGGGAGCTGTTTTTT.

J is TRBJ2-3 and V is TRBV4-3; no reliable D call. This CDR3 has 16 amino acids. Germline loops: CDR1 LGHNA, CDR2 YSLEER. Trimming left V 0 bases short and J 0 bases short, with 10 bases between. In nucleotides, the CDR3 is TGCGCCAGCAGCCAAGAGACCAGCCAGAGCACAGATACGCAGTATTTT. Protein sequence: CASSQETSQSTDTQYF.

CDR3 nucleotides: TGTGCCTGGAGTGTTGAACCTGACCAAGGCGAGACCTTC. Translating gives CAWSVEPDQGETF. The chain uses TRBV30 and TRBJ1-2; D remains ambiguous. Trimming removed 0 bases from V and 14 bases from J, with 19 bases in between. The CDR3 contains 13 residues. Germline loops: CDR1 GTSNPN, CDR2 SVGIG (reference sequence).

CDR3 loop: CAWRTGEGEQFF. CDR3 coding DNA: TGTGCCTGGAGGACAGGGGAAGGGGAGCAGTTCTTC. This rearrangement joins TRBV30 to TRBJ2-1; 8 bases align to TRBD1. The V gene's germline CDR1 is GTSNPN and CDR2 SVGIG (reference sequence). V gave up 3 bases and J gave up 10 bases; unmatched junction bases: 5. CDR3 length: 12 amino acids.

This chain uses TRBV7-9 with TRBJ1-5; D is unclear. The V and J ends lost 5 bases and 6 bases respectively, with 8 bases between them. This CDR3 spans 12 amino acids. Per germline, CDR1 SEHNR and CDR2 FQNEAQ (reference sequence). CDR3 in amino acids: CASSDRGQPQHF. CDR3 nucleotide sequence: TGTGCCAGCAGCGACCGGGGTCAGCCCCAGCATTTT.

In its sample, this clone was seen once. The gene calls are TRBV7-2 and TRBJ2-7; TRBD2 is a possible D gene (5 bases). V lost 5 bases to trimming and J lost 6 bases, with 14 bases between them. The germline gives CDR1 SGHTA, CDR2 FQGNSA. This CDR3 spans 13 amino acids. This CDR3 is CASSHGVAPEQYF. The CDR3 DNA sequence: TGTGCCAGCAGCCACGGGGTCGCGCCCGAGCAGTACTTC.

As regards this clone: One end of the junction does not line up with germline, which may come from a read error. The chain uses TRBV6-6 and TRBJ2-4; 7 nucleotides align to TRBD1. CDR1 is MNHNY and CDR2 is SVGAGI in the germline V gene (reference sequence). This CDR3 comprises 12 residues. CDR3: CASSYSGQGEDF. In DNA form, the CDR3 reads TGTGCCAGCAGTTACTCCGGGCAGGGGGAAGACTTC.

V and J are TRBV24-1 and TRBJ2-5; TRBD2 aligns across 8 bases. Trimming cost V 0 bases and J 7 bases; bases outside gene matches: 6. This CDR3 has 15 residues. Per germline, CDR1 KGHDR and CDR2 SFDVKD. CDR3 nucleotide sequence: TGTGCCACCAGTGATTTGCGGGAGGGAGGGGCGACCCAGTACTTC. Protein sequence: CATSDLREGGATQYF.